This TCR beta chain was retrieved from a study of T cells in localized non-small cell lung cancer. Study-level results: Uninvolved adjacent lung had the highest recorded T cell clonality, with tumor below it.

TCRdb's table, derived via immunoSEQ multiplex PCR, lists solely in-frame clones and lacks some. The data show more than 100,000 clones, with 80% to 90% seen just once and around 1.8% held by the top ten. CDR1 is MDHEN and CDR2 is SYDVKM in the germline V gene. Trimming cost V 5 bases and J 8 bases, with 10 bases left between them. The CDR3 loop spans 12 amino acids. On this clone: The antigen is unknown.

The sequence was collected from a female donor older than 55 with stage I lung adenocarcinoma. The sample was peripheral blood, taken before any cancer treatment. The chain has TRBV28 and TRBJ2-1; D gene ambiguous. CDR3: CASSLRWYEQFF. The CDR3, as DNA: TGTGCCAGCAGTCTCAGATGGTATGAGCAGTTCTTC.